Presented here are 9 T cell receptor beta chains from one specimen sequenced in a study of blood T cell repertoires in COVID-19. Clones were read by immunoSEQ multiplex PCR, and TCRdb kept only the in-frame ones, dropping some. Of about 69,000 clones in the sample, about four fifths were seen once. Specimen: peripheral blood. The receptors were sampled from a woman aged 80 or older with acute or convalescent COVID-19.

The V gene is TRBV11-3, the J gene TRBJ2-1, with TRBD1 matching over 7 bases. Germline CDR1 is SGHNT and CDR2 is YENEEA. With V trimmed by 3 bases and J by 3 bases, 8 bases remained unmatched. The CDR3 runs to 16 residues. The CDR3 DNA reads TGTGCCAGCAGCTTGTCCGGGACAGCTATCTACAATGAGCAGTTCTTC. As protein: CASSLSGTAIYNEQFF.

Here the CDR3 reads CASRSLGQGSGLQETQYF. CDR3 sequence (DNA): TGTGCAAGTCGCTCCCTAGGACAGGGGTCCGGATTGCAAGAGACCCAGTACTTC. The V and J genes are TRBV12-2 and TRBJ2-5; whether TRBD1, the table's D call, matches the DNA was not checked. TRBV12-2 is designated a pseudogene. The CDR3 has 18 amino acids.

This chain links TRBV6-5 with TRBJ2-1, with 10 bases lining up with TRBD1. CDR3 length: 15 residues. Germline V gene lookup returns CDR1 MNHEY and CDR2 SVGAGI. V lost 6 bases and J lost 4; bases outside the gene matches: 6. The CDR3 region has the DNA TGTGCCAGCAGGCTAGGACAGGGGGTTTACAATGAGCAGTTCTTC. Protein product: CASRLGQGVYNEQFF.

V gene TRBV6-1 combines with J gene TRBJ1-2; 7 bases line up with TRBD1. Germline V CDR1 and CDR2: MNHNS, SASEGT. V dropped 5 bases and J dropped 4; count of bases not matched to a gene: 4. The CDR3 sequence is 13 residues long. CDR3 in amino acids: CASSPGQAYGYTF. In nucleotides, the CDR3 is TGTGCCAGCAGTCCTGGACAGGCCTATGGCTACACCTTC.

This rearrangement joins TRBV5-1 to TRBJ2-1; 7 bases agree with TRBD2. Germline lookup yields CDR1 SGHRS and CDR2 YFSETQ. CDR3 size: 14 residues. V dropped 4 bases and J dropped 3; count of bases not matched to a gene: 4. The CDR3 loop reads CASSESSGYNEQFF. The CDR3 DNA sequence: TGCGCCAGCAGCGAATCTAGCGGCTACAATGAGCAGTTCTTC.

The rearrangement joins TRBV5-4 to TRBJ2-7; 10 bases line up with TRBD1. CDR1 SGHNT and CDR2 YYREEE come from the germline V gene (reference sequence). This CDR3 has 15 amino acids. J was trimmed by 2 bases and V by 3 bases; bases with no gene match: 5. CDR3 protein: CASSYDRGQTYEQYF. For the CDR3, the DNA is TGTGCCAGCAGCTACGACAGGGGGCAGACCTACGAGCAGTACTTC.

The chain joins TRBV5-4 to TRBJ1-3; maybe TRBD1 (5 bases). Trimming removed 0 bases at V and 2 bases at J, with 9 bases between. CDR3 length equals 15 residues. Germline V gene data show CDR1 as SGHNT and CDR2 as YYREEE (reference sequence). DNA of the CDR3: TGTGCCAGCAGCTTGGACAGGACGGCTGGAAACACCATATATTTT. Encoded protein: CASSLDRTAGNTIYF.

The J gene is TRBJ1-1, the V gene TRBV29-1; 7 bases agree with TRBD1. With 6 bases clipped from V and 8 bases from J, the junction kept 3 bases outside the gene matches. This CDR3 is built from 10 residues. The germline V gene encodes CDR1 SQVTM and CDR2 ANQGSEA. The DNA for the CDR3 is TGCAGCGTGCGACAGGGCGAAGCTTTCTTT. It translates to CSVRQGEAFF.

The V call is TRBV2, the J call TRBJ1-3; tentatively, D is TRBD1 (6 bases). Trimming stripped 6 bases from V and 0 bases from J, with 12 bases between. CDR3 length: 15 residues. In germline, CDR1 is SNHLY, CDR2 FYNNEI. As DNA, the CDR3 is TGTGCCAGCAGAACGACAGGAGGCTCTGGAAACACCATATATTTT. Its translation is CASRTTGGSGNTIYF.